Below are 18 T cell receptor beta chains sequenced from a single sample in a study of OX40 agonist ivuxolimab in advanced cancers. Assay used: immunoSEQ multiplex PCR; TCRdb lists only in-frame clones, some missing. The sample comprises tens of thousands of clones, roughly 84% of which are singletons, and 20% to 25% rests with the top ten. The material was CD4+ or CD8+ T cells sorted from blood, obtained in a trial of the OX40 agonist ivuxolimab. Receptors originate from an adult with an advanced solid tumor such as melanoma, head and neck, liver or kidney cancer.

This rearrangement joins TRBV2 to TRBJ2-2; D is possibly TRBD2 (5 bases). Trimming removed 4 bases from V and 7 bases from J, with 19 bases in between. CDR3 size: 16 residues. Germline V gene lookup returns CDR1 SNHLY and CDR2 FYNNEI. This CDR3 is CASSGGVTKNDGELFF. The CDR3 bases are TGTGCCAGCAGTGGGGGAGTCACTAAGAACGACGGGGAGCTGTTTTTT. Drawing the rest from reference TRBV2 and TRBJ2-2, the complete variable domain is EPEVTQTPSHQVTQMGQEVILRCVPISNHLYFYWYRQILGQKVEFLVSFYNNEISEKSEIFDDQFSVERPDGSNFTLKIRSTKLEDSAMYFCASSGGVTKNDGELFFGEGSRLTVL.

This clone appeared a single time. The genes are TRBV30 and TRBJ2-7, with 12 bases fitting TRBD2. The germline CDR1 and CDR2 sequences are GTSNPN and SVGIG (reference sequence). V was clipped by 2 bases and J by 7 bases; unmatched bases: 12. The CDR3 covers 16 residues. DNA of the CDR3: TGTGCCTGGAGTTGGCTAGCGGGAGGGCCCGTGGGGGAGCAGTACTTC. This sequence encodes CAWSWLAGGPVGEQYF.

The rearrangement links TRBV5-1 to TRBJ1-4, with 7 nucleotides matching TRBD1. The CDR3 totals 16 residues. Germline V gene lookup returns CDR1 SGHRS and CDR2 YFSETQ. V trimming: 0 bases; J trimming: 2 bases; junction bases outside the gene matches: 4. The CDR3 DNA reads TGCGCCAGCAGCTTGGGACAGGGTTCCACTAATGAAAAACTGTTTTTT. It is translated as CASSLGQGSTNEKLFF.

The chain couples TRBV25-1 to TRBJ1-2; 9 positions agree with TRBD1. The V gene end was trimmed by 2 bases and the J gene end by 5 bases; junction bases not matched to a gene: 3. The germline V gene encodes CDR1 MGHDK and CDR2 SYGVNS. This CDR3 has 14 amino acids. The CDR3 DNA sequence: TGTGCCAGCAGTGAAGTGGGACAGGGATATGGCTACACCTTC. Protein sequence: CASSEVGQGYGYTF.

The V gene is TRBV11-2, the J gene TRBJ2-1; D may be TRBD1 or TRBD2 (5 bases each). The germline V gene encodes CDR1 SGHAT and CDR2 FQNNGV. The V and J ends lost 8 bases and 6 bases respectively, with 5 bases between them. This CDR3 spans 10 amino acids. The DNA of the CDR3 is TGTGCCAGCGGGGGCAATGAGCAGTTCTTC. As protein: CASGGNEQFF.

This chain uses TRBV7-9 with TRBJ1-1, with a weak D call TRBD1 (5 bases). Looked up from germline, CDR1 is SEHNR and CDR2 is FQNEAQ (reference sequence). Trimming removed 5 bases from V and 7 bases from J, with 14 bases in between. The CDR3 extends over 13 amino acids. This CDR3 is CASSTPGTVEAFF. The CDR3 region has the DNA TGTGCCAGCAGCACGCCCGGGACGGTTGAAGCTTTCTTT.

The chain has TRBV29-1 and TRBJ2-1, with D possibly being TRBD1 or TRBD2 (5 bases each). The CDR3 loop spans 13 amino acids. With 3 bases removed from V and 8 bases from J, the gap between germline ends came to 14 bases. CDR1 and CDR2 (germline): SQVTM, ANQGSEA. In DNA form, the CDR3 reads TGCAGCGTTGAGGCAGGGATCGGGGATGAGCAGTTCTTC. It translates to CSVEAGIGDEQFF.

CDR3 protein: CATGGGSSYEQYF. The CDR3 DNA reads TGTGCCACCGGGGGGGGGAGCTCCTACGAGCAGTACTTC. V and J are TRBV27 and TRBJ2-7; 8 bases match TRBD2. Germline V gene data show CDR1 as MNHEY and CDR2 as SMNVEV (reference sequence). The length of the CDR3 is 13 residues. V lost 10 bases and J lost 0; bases outside the gene matches: 5.

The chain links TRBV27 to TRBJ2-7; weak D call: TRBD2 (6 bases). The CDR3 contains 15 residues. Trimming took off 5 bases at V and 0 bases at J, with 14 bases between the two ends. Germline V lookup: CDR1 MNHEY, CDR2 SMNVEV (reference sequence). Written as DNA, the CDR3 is TGTGCCAGCAGTGCGAGAGCGGGTCACTCCTACGAGCAGTACTTC. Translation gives CASSARAGHSYEQYF.

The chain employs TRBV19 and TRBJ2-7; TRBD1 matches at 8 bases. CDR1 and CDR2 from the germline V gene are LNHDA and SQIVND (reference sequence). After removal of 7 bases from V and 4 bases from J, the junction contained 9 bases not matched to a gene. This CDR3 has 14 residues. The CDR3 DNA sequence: TGTGCCAGTACCTTGGACAGGGCGTCTTACGAGCAGTACTTC. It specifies CASTLDRASYEQYF.

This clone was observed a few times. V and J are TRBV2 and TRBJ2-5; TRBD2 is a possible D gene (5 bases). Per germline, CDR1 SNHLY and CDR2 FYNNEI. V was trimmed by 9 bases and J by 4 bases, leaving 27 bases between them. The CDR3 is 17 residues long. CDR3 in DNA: TGTGCCAGTAGTCGATTCCCCCGAGCGGCGGACCTAGAGACCCAGTACTTC. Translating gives CASSRFPRAADLETQYF.

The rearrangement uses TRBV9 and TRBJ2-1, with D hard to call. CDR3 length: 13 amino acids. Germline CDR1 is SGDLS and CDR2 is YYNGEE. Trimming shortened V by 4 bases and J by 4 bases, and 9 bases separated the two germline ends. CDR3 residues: CASSSRLYNEQFF. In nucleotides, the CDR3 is TGTGCCAGCAGCTCAAGACTGTACAATGAGCAGTTCTTC.

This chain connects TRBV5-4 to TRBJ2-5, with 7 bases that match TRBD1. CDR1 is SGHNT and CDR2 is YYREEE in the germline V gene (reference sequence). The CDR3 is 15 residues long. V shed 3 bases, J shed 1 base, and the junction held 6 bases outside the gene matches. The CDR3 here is CASSYTGTVQETQYF. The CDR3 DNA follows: TGTGCCAGCAGCTACACCGGGACAGTCCAAGAGACCCAGTACTTC.

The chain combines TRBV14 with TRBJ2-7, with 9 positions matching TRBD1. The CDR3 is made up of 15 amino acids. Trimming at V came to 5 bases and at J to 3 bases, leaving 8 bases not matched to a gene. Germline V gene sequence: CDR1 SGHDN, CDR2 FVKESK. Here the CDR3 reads CASSLTDRGGYEQYF. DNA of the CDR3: TGTGCCAGCAGCTTAACGGACAGGGGTGGCTACGAGCAGTACTTC.

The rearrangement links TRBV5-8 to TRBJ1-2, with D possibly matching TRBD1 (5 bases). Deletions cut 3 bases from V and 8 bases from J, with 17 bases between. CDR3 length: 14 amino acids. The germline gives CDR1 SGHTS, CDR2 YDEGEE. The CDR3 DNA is TGTGCCAGCAGCTCCCGGGGCAGGGAATACGGCTACACCTTC. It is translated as CASSSRGREYGYTF.

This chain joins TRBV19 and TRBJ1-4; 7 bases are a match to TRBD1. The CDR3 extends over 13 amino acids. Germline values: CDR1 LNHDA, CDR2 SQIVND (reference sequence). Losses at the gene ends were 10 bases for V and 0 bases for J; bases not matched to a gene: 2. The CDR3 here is CATTGATNEKLFF. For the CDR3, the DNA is TGTGCCACAACAGGGGCAACTAATGAAAAACTGTTTTTT.

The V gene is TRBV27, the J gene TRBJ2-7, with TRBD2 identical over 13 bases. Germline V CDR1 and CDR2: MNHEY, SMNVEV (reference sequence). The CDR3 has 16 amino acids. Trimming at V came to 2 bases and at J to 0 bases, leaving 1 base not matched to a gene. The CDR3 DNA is TGTGCCAGCAGTTTACGGACTAGCGGGGGCTCCTACGAGCAGTACTTC. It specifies CASSLRTSGGSYEQYF.

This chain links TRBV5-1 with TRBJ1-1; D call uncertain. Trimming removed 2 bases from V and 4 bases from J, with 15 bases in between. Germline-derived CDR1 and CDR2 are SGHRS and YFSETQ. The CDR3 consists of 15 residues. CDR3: CASSFRSSRRTEAFF. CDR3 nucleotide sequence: TGCGCCAGCAGCTTCCGATCCTCCCGTCGCACTGAAGCTTTCTTT. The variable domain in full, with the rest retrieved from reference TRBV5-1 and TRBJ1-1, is KAGVTQTPRYLIKTRGQQVTLSCSPISGHRSVSWYQQTPGQGLQFLFEYFSETQRNKGNFPGRFSGRQFSNSRSEMNVSTLELGDSALYLCASSFRSSRRTEAFFGQGTRLTVV.